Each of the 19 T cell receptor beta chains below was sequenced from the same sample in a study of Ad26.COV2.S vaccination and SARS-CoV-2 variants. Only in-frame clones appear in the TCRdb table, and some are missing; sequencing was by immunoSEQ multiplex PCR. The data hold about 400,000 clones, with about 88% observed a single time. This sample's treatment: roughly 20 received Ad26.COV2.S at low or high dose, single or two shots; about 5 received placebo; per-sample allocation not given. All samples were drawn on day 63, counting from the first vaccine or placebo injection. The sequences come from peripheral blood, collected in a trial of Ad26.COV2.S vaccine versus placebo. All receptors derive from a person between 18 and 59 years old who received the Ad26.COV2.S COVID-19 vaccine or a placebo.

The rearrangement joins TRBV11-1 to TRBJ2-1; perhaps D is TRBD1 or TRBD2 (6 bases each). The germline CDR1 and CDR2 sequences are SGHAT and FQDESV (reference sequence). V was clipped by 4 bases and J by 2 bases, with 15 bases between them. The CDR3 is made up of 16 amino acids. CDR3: CASSSLGGTPYNEQFF. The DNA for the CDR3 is TGTGCCAGCAGCTCCCTAGGCGGGACACCCTACAATGAGCAGTTCTTC. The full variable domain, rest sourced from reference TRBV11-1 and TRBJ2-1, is EAEVAQSPRYKITEKSQAVAFWCDPISGHATLYWYRQILGQGPELLVQFQDESVVDDSQLPKDRFSAERLKGVDSTLKIQPAELGDSAMYLCASSSLGGTPYNEQFFGPGTRLTVL.

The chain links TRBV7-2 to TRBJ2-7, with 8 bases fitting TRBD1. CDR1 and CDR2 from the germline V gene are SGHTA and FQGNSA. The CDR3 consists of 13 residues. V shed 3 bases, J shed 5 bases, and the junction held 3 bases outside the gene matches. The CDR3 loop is CASSLRQGNEQYF. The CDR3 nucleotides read TGTGCCAGCAGCTTGAGACAGGGGAACGAGCAGTACTTC.

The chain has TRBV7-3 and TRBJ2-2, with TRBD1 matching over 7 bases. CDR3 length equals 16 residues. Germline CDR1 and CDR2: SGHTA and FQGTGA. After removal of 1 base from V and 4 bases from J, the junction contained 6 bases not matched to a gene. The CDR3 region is CASSLRLTGLTGELFF. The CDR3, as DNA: TGTGCCAGCAGCTTAAGGTTGACAGGGCTCACCGGGGAGCTGTTTTTT.

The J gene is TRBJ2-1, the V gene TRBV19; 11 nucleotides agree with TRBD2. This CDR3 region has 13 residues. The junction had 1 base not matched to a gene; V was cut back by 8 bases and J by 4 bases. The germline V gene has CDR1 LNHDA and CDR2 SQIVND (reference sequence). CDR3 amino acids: CASGTSGYNEQFF. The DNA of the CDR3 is TGTGCCAGTGGGACTAGCGGTTACAATGAGCAGTTCTTC.

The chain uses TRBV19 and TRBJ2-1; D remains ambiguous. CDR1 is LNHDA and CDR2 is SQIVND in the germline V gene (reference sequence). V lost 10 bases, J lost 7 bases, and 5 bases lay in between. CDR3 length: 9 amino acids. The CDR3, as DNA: TGTGCCAAAGGAAATGAGCAGTTCTTC. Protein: CAKGNEQFF. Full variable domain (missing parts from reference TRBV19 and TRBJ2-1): DGGITQSPKYLFRKEGQNVTLSCEQNLNHDAMYWYRQDPGQGLRLIYYSQIVNDFQKGDIAEGYSVSREKKESFPLTVTSAQKNPTAFYLCAKGNEQFFGPGTRLTVL.

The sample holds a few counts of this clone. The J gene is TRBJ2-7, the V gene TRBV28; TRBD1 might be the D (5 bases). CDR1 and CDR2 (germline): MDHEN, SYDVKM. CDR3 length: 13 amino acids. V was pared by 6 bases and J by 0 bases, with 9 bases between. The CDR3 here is CASSIDSSYEQYF. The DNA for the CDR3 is TGTGCCAGCAGCATCGACAGCTCCTACGAGCAGTACTTC.

Here the CDR3 reads CASSWGRTLRYNEQFF. CDR3 DNA: TGTGCCAGCAGCTGGGGCAGGACTCTGAGGTACAATGAGCAGTTCTTC. The chain couples TRBV7-9 to TRBJ2-1, with D perhaps matching TRBD1 or TRBD2 (5 bases each). Germline V gene lookup returns CDR1 SEHNR and CDR2 FQNEAQ (reference sequence). CDR3 length equals 16 residues. Trimming stripped 4 bases from V and 4 bases from J, with 17 bases between.

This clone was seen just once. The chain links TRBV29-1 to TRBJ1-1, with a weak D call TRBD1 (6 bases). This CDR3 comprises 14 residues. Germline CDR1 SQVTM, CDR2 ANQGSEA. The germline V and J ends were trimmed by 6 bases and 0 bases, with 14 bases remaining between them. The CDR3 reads CSVQGVSMNTEAFF. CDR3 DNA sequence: TGCAGCGTACAGGGAGTTTCAATGAACACTGAAGCTTTCTTT.

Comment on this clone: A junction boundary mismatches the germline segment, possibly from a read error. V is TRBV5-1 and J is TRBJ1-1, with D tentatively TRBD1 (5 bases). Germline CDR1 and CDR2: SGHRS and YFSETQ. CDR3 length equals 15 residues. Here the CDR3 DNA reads TGCGCCAGCCGTGCCCCCGGGGGGGTGAATACTGAAGCTTTCTTT. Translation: CASRAPGGVNTEAFF. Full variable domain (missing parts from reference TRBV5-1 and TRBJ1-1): KAGVTQTPRYLIKTRGQQVTLSCSPISGHRSVSWYQQTPGQGLQFLFEYFSETQRNKGNFPGRFSGRQFSNSRSEMNVSTLELGDSALYLCASRAPGGVNTEAFFGQGTRLTVV.

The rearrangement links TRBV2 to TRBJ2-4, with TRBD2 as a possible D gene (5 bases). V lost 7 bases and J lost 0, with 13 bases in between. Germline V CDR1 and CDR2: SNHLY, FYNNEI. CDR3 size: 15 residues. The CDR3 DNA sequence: TGTGCCAGCAAGGAGGCGGAACTAGCCAAAAACATTCAGTACTTC. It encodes CASKEAELAKNIQYF.

In DNA form, the CDR3 reads TGTGCCAGCAAAGGTTTAGGGGAGACCCAGTACTTC. Translated, it gives CASKGLGETQYF. The chain uses TRBV2 and TRBJ2-5, with D unclear. The CDR3 is 12 amino acids. CDR1 is SNHLY and CDR2 is FYNNEI in the germline V gene. Trimming left V 7 bases short and J 5 bases short, with 11 bases between.

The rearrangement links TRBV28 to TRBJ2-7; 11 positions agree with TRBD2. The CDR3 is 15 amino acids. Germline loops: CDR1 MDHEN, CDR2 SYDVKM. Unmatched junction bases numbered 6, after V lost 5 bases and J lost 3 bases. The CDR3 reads CASSNDGTSGYEQYF. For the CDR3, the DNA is TGTGCCAGCAGTAACGACGGGACTAGCGGCTACGAGCAGTACTTC.

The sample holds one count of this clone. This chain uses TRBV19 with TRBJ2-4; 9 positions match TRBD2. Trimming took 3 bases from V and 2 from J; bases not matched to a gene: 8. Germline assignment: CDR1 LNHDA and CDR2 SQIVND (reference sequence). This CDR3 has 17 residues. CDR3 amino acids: CASSMLAGQGSKNIQYF. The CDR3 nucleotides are TGTGCCAGTAGTATGCTAGCGGGGCAGGGATCCAAAAACATTCAGTACTTC.

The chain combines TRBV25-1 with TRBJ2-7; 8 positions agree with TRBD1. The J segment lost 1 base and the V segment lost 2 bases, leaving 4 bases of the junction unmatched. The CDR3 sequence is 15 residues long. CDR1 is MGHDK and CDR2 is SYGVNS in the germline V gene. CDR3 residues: CASSEGTGLSYEQYF. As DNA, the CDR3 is TGTGCCAGCAGTGAAGGGACAGGCCTTTCCTACGAGCAGTACTTC.

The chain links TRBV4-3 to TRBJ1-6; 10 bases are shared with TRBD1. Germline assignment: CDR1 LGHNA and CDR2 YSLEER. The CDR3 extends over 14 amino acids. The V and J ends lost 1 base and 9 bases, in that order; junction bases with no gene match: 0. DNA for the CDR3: TGCGCCAGCAGCCAAGGGGACAGGGGTTCACCCCTCCACTTT. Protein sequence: CASSQGDRGSPLHF.

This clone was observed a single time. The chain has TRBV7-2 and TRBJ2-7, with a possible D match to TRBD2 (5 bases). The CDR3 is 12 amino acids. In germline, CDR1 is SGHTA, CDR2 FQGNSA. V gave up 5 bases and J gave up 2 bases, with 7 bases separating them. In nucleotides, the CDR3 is TGTGCCAGCAGCCCGACTACCTACGAGCAGTACTTC. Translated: CASSPTTYEQYF. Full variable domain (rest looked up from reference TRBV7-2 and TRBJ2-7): GAGVSQSPSNKVTEKGKDVELRCDPISGHTALYWYRQSLGQGLEFLIYFQGNSAPDKSGLPSDRFSAERTGGSVSTLTIQRTQQEDSAVYLCASSPTTYEQYFGPGTRLTVT.

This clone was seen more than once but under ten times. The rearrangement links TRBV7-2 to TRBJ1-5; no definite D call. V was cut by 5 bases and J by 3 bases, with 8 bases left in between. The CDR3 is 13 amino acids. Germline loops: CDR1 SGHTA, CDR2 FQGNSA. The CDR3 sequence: CASSPADNQPQHF. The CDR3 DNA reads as TGTGCCAGCAGCCCAGCAGACAATCAGCCCCAGCATTTT.

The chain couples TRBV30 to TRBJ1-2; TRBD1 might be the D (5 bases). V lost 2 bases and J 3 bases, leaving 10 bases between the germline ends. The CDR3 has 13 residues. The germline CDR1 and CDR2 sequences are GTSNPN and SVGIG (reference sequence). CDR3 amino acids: CAWSRGFDYGYTF. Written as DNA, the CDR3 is TGTGCCTGGAGTCGGGGGTTTGACTATGGCTACACCTTC.

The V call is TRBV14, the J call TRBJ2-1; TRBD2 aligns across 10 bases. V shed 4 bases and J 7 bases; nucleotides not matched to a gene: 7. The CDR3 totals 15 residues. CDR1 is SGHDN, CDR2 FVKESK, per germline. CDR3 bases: TGTGCCAGCAGCCCCTCTAGCGGGAGTGGGAATGAGCAGTTCTTC. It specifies CASSPSSGSGNEQFF.